This T cell receptor (beta chain) was obtained from a study of cytomegalovirus exposure and HLA in healthy donors. Study outcomes and limitations: Several V segments, TRBV6-2 and TRBV6-3 among them, could not be told apart and were dropped. Per a later analysis, about 17,000 TCR beta sequences showed association with HLA alleles at 0.05 false discovery rate. Several of the most significant clusters appeared linked to common viral pathogens, based on a later analysis. 164 TCR beta chains were listed as cytomegalovirus-associated.

PCR primers comprised 60 Vbeta and 13 Jbeta primers. The data were produced by immunoSEQ multiplex PCR, yet TCRdb's version contains in-frame clones alone and is incomplete. The table records around 150,000 clones, 73% of them present only once. Germline values: CDR1 SQVTM, CDR2 ANQGSEA. The CDR3 totals 14 residues. Losses at the gene ends were 5 bases for V and 3 bases for J; bases not matched to a gene: 6. With regard to this clone: Its antigen is unknown.

The sample taken for sequencing was PBMCs. This rearrangement joins TRBV29-1 to TRBJ1-4, with 7 bases lining up with TRBD1. This sequence was found in a human donor in good health. In DNA form, the CDR3 reads TGCAGCGTTCAGGGGGGAAAAGCTAATGAAAAACTGTTTTTT. Amino acid sequence: CSVQGGKANEKLFF.